This T cell receptor (beta chain) stems from a study of cytomegalovirus exposure and HLA in healthy donors (dated by TCRdb to 2016 to 2017). Some background on the complete study: According to a later analysis, the 100 to 150 validation repertoires were produced on the same platform as the roughly 720 repertoires of the first cohort. To predict cytomegalovirus infection status, the study combined high-throughput TCR immunosequencing, statistical association of individual TCRs with disease status, and machine learning. A separate validation cohort of 90 to 150 different subjects was used in addition to the roughly 670-subject first cohort. The study aimed to test whether cataloging public T cell receptors could reveal signatures of past pathogen exposure.

With regard to this clone: The antigen this receptor binds is unknown. It has no much larger one-base neighbor in the sample; base qualities were not kept.

Trimmed from V: 3 bases; trimmed from J: 3 bases; junction bases lacking a gene match: 3. For CDR1 and CDR2, the germline V gene (reference sequence) lists GTSNPN and SVGIG. From its cysteine to its phenylalanine, the CDR3 spans 15 amino acids. Only the CDR3 region is kept as DNA, spanning 45 bases read in frame from base 1. Libraries were prepared through the immunoSEQ multiplex PCR assay. As for how the authors treated the data: A statistical classification framework was developed to diagnose cytomegalovirus status using the catalog of TCR beta chain sequences. Imported from immuneACCESS, the table was reduced by TCRdb to in-frame sequences with V and J called. These copies leave out some clones; in studies compared against another copy, an unresolved V gene accounts for under half, and the cause of the remainder is not known. Clone size and the V and J calls come from that table; the DNA yielded D and trimming. The sample records approximately 120,000 clones, roughly 86% of which are singletons. The top ten hold roughly 2.2% of the sample.

The donors belonged to the validation cohort of approximately 130 subjects, which was separate from the approximately 700-subject first cohort. General findings and caveats noted by the study authors: The validation cohort had no HLA typing available for a later analysis, so co-occurrence within that cohort was assessed over all 120 repertoires. A total of 150 or so TCR beta chains were listed by the study as associated with cytomegalovirus. The classifier was reported to diagnose cytomegalovirus status with high specificity and sensitivity in both the original and validation cohorts. It was suggested by the authors that the approach could potentially be generalized to other disease states and immunological phenotypes. In vitro tests confirmed that a few of the cytomegalovirus-associated TCR beta chains recognize cytomegalovirus antigens. Of the cluster scores, roughly 93% were above 0 in a later analysis, which found that TCRs clustered in the first cohort also tended to co-occur in the 120 or so validation repertoires. While some public TCRs were present in many individuals, most TCR sequences turned up only very rarely across donors.

Sequencing was carried out using PBMCs. This sequence uses TRBV30 and TRBJ2-1; TRBD2 agrees with 12 junctional bases. The clonotype was recovered from a woman aged 18-29 years in good health and CMV-seronegative. The nucleotides read TGTGCCTGGAGAATACTAGCGGGGGGCTACAATGAGCAGTTCTTC. Translation gives CAWRILAGGYNEQFF.